The 14 T cell receptor beta chains in this list originate from one sample, sequenced in a study of PD-L1 blockade in urothelial cancer. Measured with immunoSEQ multiplex PCR; TCRdb has only the in-frame clones, and not every one. The sample yields roughly 16,000 clones, over 75% seen once. The time point here: pretreatment peripheral blood. The input for sequencing was PBMCs, taken around atezolizumab (anti-PD-L1) treatment. The receptors stem from a man between 65 and 85 years old with urothelial cancer.

V gene TRBV30 combines with J gene TRBJ2-3; 9 bases match TRBD2. V was clipped by 0 bases and J by 1 base; unmatched bases: 11. Germline V gene lookup returns CDR1 GTSNPN and CDR2 SVGIG (reference sequence). CDR3 length equals 18 residues. CDR3 coding DNA: TGTGCCTGGAGTGTATCCCTAGCGGGGCCCTCTGGCACAGATACGCAGTATTTT. This gives the protein CAWSVSLAGPSGTDTQYF.

This clone was observed a single time. V and J are TRBV18 and TRBJ2-5, with D possibly being TRBD2 (5 bases). CDR1 is KGHSH and CDR2 is LQKENI in the germline V gene. This CDR3 is built from 12 residues. The V and J ends lost 2 bases and 7 bases respectively, with 8 bases between them. The CDR3 sequence: CASSPVEGTQYF. The CDR3 nucleotides read TGTGCCAGCTCACCAGTAGAGGGGACCCAGTACTTC.

CDR3 sequence: CASSLSDNEQFF. CDR3 coding DNA: TGTGCCAGCAGCTTATCAGACAATGAGCAGTTCTTC. This chain connects TRBV7-6 to TRBJ2-1; unclear D gene. Germline V lookup: CDR1 SGHVS, CDR2 FNYEAQ. V was shortened by 2 bases and J by 5 bases, with 4 bases between the two germline ends. CDR3 size: 12 residues.

The gene calls are TRBV19 and TRBJ1-1; possibly TRBD1 for D (5 bases). Trimming took off 2 bases at V and 7 bases at J, with 8 bases between the two ends. CDR3 length: 12 residues. Germline CDR1 and CDR2: LNHDA and SQIVND (reference sequence). CDR3 sequence (DNA): TGTGCCAGTAGTATATCGGGGGTTGAAGCTTTCTTT. Protein: CASSISGVEAFF.

The gene calls are TRBV27 and TRBJ2-3; D is possibly TRBD2 (6 bases). The CDR3 is 17 amino acids. With 5 bases removed from V and 1 base from J, the gap between germline ends came to 19 bases. From germline, CDR1 is MNHEY and CDR2 SMNVEV (reference sequence). The CDR3 loop is CASSRDGFPGGTDTQYF. The CDR3 DNA is TGTGCCAGCAGTCGGGACGGATTCCCGGGGGGCACAGATACGCAGTATTTT.

This clone was observed a handful of times. The CDR3 loop is CASSQDRGSNNEQFF. DNA for the CDR3: TGTGCCAGCAGCCAAGATAGAGGTAGCAACAATGAGCAGTTCTTC. V gene TRBV4-2 combines with J gene TRBJ2-1; no clear D. CDR1 LGHNA and CDR2 YNFKEQ come from the germline V gene. Trimming took 0 bases from V and 5 from J, leaving 11 bases between them. The CDR3 has 15 amino acids.

This chain joins TRBV5-1 and TRBJ1-1; D ambiguous. Germline CDR1 SGHRS, CDR2 YFSETQ. The ends were cut back, 3 bases at V and 1 base at J, with 7 bases in the middle. The CDR3 is made up of 13 amino acids. DNA of the CDR3: TGCGCCAGCAGCTATGGGCGGAACACTGAAGCTTTCTTT. This encodes CASSYGRNTEAFF. The whole variable domain, remainder taken from reference TRBV5-1 and TRBJ1-1, is KAGVTQTPRYLIKTRGQQVTLSCSPISGHRSVSWYQQTPGQGLQFLFEYFSETQRNKGNFPGRFSGRQFSNSRSEMNVSTLELGDSALYLCASSYGRNTEAFFGQGTRLTVV.

The J gene is TRBJ2-7, the V gene TRBV2; TRBD2 might be the D (6 bases). Germline CDR1 reads SNHLY; CDR2 reads FYNNEI. V lost 6 bases and J lost 2, with 14 bases in between. This CDR3 has 14 residues. As DNA, the CDR3 is TGTGCCAGCAGCGCGGGGACGGAGACCTACGAGCAGTACTTC. This encodes CASSAGTETYEQYF.

The chain carries TRBV5-5 and TRBJ2-3; D is possibly TRBD2 (5 bases). This CDR3 comprises 14 residues. Germline-derived CDR1 and CDR2 are SGHKS and YYEKEE (reference sequence). V dropped 0 bases and J dropped 5 bases, with 10 bases sitting between them. CDR3 protein: CASSLEGAGDTQYF. The CDR3 DNA sequence: TGTGCCAGCAGCTTGGAGGGCGCGGGAGATACGCAGTATTTT.

The chain has TRBV11-2 and TRBJ2-7, with a weak D call TRBD1 (5 bases). CDR3 size: 13 residues. Trimming left V 3 bases short and J 0 bases short, with 6 bases between. Germline lookup yields CDR1 SGHAT and CDR2 FQNNGV. CDR3 nucleotides: TGTGCCAGCAGCTTTGACAGCTCCTACGAGCAGTACTTC. This gives the protein CASSFDSSYEQYF.

In this sample, this clone turned up once. The chain has TRBV5-1 and TRBJ2-7, with a tentative D call TRBD1 (5 bases). The germline V and J ends were trimmed by 0 bases and 0 bases, with 7 bases remaining between them. The CDR3 loop spans 14 amino acids. From germline, CDR1 is SGHRS and CDR2 YFSETQ. The CDR3 nucleotides read TGCGCCAGCAGCTTGGGGGGCAGCTCCTACGAGCAGTACTTC. It translates to CASSLGGSSYEQYF.

The chain uses TRBV6-5 and TRBJ2-3; D perhaps matches TRBD2 (5 bases). The CDR3 runs 15 residues. V gave up 0 bases and J gave up 8 bases, with 15 bases separating them. CDR1 is MNHEY and CDR2 is SVGAGI in the germline V gene. In DNA form, the CDR3 reads TGTGCCAGCAGTTACTCGGCTCCGACTATGGGTACGCAGTATTTT. It is translated as CASSYSAPTMGTQYF.

This clone was observed a few times. V is TRBV10-3 and J is TRBJ1-3; unclear D gene. V lost 4 bases to trimming and J lost 2 bases, with 6 bases between them. This CDR3 comprises 13 residues. Germline V lookup: CDR1 ENHRY, CDR2 SYGVKD. The DNA for the CDR3 is TGTGCCATCAGTGGAGGGACTGGAAACACCATATATTTT. This encodes CAISGGTGNTIYF.

This rearrangement joins TRBV10-3 to TRBJ2-1; 9 nucleotides match TRBD1. CDR3 length: 13 amino acids. The V gene end was trimmed by 8 bases and the J gene end by 8 bases; junction bases not matched to a gene: 7. The V gene's germline CDR1 is ENHRY and CDR2 SYGVKD. CDR3: CAIQGQGSHEQFF. Written as DNA, the CDR3 is TGTGCCATCCAGGGACAGGGCTCCCATGAGCAGTTCTTC.